What follows is one T cell receptor (beta chain) and its context. Its antigen is currently unknown. The record originates from a study of T cell responses to AZD1222 COVID-19 vaccine. The CDR3 sequence is 15 residues long. Trimming cost V 8 bases and J 0 bases, with 14 bases left between them. CDR1 and CDR2 (germline): SNHLY, FYNNEI. Overall study findings and caveats: Vaccination with two AZD1222 doses was followed by a rise in Spike-specific TCR breadth and depth. Only six or seven AZD1222 recipients tested seropositive at baseline. Donors were chiefly white British, with a greater number of females, and clonal diversity was perhaps underestimated.

Clones were read by immunoSEQ multiplex PCR, and TCRdb kept only the in-frame ones, dropping some. Counted here are approximately 140,000 clones, 90% occurring once; the ten biggest clones make up 3% to 3.5%. Specimen: peripheral blood, collected 28 days after the second AZD1222 dose. This chain connects TRBV2 to TRBJ2-1; possibly TRBD1 for D (6 bases). The TCR was taken from an adult who received the AZD1222 COVID-19 vaccine. The CDR3 sequence: CASFRDISSYNEQFF. For the CDR3, the DNA is TGTGCCAGCTTCCGGGACATCAGCTCCTACAATGAGCAGTTCTTC.